This is a list of T cell receptor beta chains from one sample in a study of memory CD4+ T cells and cytomegalovirus serostatus. Only in-frame clones appear in the TCRdb table, and some are missing; sequencing was by immunoSEQ multiplex PCR. This sample has 35,000 to 50,000 clones; 60% to 85% occur once, and the top ten carry roughly 0.6%. Sequences were obtained from memory CD4+ T cells from blood. These TCRs come from an adult in good health and CMV-seronegative. CDR3s include the opening cysteine and the closing phenylalanine or tryptophan. D genes are given only for firm matches. Some rows mark clone size as missing; the rest say once, few, many or name a class of expanded clone.

J gene	D gene	V gene	clone size	CDR3 DNA	CDR3 protein
TRBJ2-1	TRBD1	TRBV5-6	-	TGTGCCAGCAGCTTGGTACCGGACAGGGGTGAGCAGTTCTTC	CASSLVPDRGEQFF
TRBJ1-3	-	TRBV2	-	TGTGCCAGCAGTGTAGACAGAAGCTCTGGAAACACCATATATTTT	CASSVDRSSGNTIYF
TRBJ1-2	-	TRBV5-1	few	TGCGCCAGCAGCTTGGACGGACCGTCCGGCGCGAGCTACACCTTC	CASSLDGPSGASYTF
TRBJ2-5	-	TRBV5-6	few	TGTGCCAGCAGCTTGACCTGGGAGGAGACCCAGTACTTC	CASSLTWEETQYF
TRBJ2-5	-	TRBV7-9	-	TGTGCCAGCAGCTTCGTACAGCAACTTGCCCGGGAGACCCAGTACTTC	CASSFVQQLARETQYF
TRBJ2-7	-	TRBV18	-	TGTGCCAGCGCTCGGGTCGTCCACGAGCAGTACTTC	CASARVVHEQYF
TRBJ2-1	-	TRBV7-9	-	TGTGCCAGCAGCGTGGGGGCCGGTGAGCAGTTCTTC	CASSVGAGEQFF
TRBJ2-5	-	TRBV9	few	TGTGCCAGCAGCGTAGAAGGTAGCAGCTGGGAGACCCAGTACTTC	CASSVEGSSWETQYF
TRBJ1-1	TRBD1	TRBV7-8	-	TGTGCCAGCAGCTTAGCTCATACCGGGACAGGGATGGGAACTTTCTTT	CASSLAHTGTGMGTFF
TRBJ1-3	-	TRBV6-1	-	TGTGCCAGCAGTGAACGGAGGGTCTCTGGAAACACCATATATTTT	CASSERRVSGNTIYF
TRBJ1-2	-	TRBV29-1	-	TGCAGCGCCGTCCAGAGGACCTCTAACTATGGCTACACCTTC	CSAVQRTSNYGYTF
TRBJ2-1	TRBD1	TRBV7-6	-	TGTGCCAGCAGCACTGGGACAGAGGATGAGCAGTTCTTC	CASSTGTEDEQFF
TRBJ2-7	-	TRBV7-6	-	TGTGCCAGCAGCTTAGCTCAGGGCAACGCCGAGCAGTACTTC	CASSLAQGNAEQYF
TRBJ2-1	-	TRBV7-9	few	TGTGCCAGCAGGGATGTCAGCAATGAGCAGTTCTTC	CASRDVSNEQFF
TRBJ1-1	TRBD1	TRBV11-3	once	TGTGCCAGCGGTCAGGGGGCACTCACTGAAGCTTTCTTT	CASGQGALTEAFF
TRBJ1-4	-	TRBV5-1	few	TGCGCCAGCAGGGGAGTTTATGAAAAACTGTTTTTT	CASRGVYEKLFF
TRBJ2-5	-	TRBV2	-	TGTGCCAGCAGTGAGAGACAGTGGGAGACCCAGTACTTC	CASSERQWETQYF
TRBJ2-3	-	TRBV13	-	TGTGCCAGCAGCTTACCAACCTTCACAGATACGCAGTATTTT	CASSLPTFTDTQYF
TRBJ2-7	-	TRBV9	-	TGTGCCAGCAGCCGGGACGGTACCTACGAGCAGTACTTC	CASSRDGTYEQYF
TRBJ1-3	-	TRBV7-2	few	TGTGCCAGCAGCCAGGGTCGAGTTGGAAACACCATATATTTT	CASSQGRVGNTIYF
TRBJ2-1	-	TRBV9	-	TGTGCCAGCAGCTCTCCGGGGGACACCCATGAGCAGTTCTTC	CASSSPGDTHEQFF
TRBJ2-2	TRBD1	TRBV30	-	TGTGCCTGGCGGACAGGGGGCACCGGGGAGCTGTTTTTT	CAWRTGGTGELFF
TRBJ2-7	-	TRBV6-5	-	TGTGCCAGCAGTTACTCGAAGGGTGGGGGATACGAGCAGTACTTC	CASSYSKGGGYEQYF